Listed below are T cell receptor beta chains from one sample, sequenced in a study of blood T cell repertoires in COVID-19. Only in-frame clones appear in the TCRdb table, and some are missing; sequencing was by immunoSEQ multiplex PCR. The table includes more than 350,000 clones, around nine tenths detected once. Sequencing was carried out using PBMCs or T cells enriched from blood (not recorded which). The receptors derive from a woman between 45 and 60 years old who had recovered from COVID-19. CDR3s leave out the opening cysteine and the closing phenylalanine or tryptophan. Each record gives: V gene, CDR3 protein.

>TRBV29-1
SATGGAGLDEQY
>TRBV3-1/TRBV3-2
ASSRDRGARGQY
>TRBV23-1
ASSQIAGQETQY
>TRBV4-1
ASSQVWGRSNEKLF
>TRBV4-1
ASSQDIATWDLTYEQY
>TRBV11-2
ASSSSRGGNEKLF
>TRBV24-1
ASSGGSNIQY
>TRBV3-1/TRBV3-2
ASSQGTRGAGLGYGYT
>TRBV10-3
AISEGRGETYEQY
>TRBV29-1
SVGQGKEKLF